The following is a T cell receptor (beta chain) sequence with its context. This sample was included in a study of monozygotic twins with inflammatory bowel disease. Each UMI, carrying a 6-nucleotide sample barcode, came from template switching. Reprocessing the 5' RACE reads, TCRdb reports a single entry for every CDR3 protein and omits DNA. This table lists about 330,000 distinct CDR3 sequences. The CDR3 is 18 residues long. Germline CDR1 and CDR2: LNHDA and SQIVND (reference sequence). Donors each gave over 2 ml of blood. The specimen was blood. This chain joins TRBV19 and TRBJ2-5; TCRdb's D call of TRBD2 is untestable without DNA. This TCR was sampled from a human donor with ulcerative colitis or Crohn's disease, or a healthy co-twin of an affected twin (not recorded which). This CDR3 reads CASSKRVAGAPYQETQYF. Full variable domain (rest looked up from reference TRBV19 and TRBJ2-5): DGGITQSPKYLFRKEGQNVTLSCEQNLNHDAMYWYRQDPGQGLRLIYYSQIVNDFQKGDIAEGYSVSREKKESFPLTVTSAQKNPTAFYLCASSKRVAGAPYQETQYFGPGTRLLVL.